This T cell receptor (beta chain) is from a study of human T cells and chemical hapten exposure. Study-wide context: While the roughly 23-week study was under way, patients received diphenylcyclopropenone on the scalp every week. The study enrolled mostly female patients with alopecia areata, totalis or universalis.

This clonotype was seen many times. TCRdb redid the calling of the RACE reads with MiXCR, one entry per CDR3 protein. The sample carries about 82,000 distinct CDR3 sequences, over 8.5% recorded once. This CDR3 spans 17 amino acids. Germline V gives CDR1 MNHEY, CDR2 SMNVEV (reference sequence). V lost 7 bases, J lost 0 bases, and 19 bases lay in between. Time point meaning: patch test 1, 2 weeks after DPC sensitization. Treatment of the sample: therapeutic diphenylcyclopropenone sensitization with weekly scalp DPC. The chain has TRBV27 and TRBJ2-1; D is possibly TRBD1 or TRBD2 (5 bases each). The sample in question was whole blood, obtained in connection with sensitization to the hapten diphenylcyclopropenone (DPC). This TCR was sampled from a woman between 45 and 60 years old with alopecia areata. Some clones in this sample may be carry-over from other donors' samples. The CDR3 spells CASTTRTGPHSYNEQFF. DNA of the CDR3: TGTGCCAGCACCACTCGAACGGGGCCCCACTCCTACAATGAGCAGTTCTTC.